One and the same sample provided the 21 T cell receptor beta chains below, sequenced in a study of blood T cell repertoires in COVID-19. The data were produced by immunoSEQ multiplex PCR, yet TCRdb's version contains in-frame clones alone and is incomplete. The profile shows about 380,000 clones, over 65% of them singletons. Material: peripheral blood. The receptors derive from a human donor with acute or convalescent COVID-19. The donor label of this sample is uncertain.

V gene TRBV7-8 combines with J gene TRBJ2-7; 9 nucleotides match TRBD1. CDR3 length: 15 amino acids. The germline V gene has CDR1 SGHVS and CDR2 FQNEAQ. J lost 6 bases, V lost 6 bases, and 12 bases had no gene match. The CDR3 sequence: CASRFRGTGYGEQYF. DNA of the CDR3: TGTGCCAGCAGATTCCGAGGGACAGGGTATGGCGAGCAGTACTTC.

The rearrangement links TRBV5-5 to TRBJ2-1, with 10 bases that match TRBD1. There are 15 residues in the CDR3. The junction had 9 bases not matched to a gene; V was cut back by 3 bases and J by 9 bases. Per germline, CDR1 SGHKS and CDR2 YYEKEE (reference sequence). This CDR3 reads CASSSPGTGEGEQFF. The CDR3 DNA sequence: TGTGCCAGCAGCTCCCCCGGGACAGGGGAGGGTGAGCAGTTCTTC.

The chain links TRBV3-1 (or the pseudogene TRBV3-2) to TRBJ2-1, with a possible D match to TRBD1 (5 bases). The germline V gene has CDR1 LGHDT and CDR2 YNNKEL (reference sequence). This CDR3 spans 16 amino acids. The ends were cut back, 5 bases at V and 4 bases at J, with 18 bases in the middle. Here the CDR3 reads CASSAGHPILYNEQFF. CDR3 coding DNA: TGTGCCAGCAGCGCCGGACACCCAATTCTATACAATGAGCAGTTCTTC.

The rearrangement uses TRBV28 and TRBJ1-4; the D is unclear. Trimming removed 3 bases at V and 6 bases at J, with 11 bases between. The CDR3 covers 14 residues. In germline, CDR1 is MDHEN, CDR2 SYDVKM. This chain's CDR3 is CASSFVGQDEKLFF. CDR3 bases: TGTGCCAGCAGTTTTGTAGGTCAGGATGAAAAACTGTTTTTT.

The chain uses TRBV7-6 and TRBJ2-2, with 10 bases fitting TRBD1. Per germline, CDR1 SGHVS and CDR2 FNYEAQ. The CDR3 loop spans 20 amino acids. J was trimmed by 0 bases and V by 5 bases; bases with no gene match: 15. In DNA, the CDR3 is TGTGCCAGCAGCGCATACCGGGACAGGGGACCTCGAACGAACACCGGGGAGCTGTTTTTT. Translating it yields CASSAYRDRGPRTNTGELFF.

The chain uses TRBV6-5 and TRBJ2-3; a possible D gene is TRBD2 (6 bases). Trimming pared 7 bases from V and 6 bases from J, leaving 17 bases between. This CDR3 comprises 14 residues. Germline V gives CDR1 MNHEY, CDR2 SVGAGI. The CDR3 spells CASMEGMTADTQYF. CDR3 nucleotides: TGTGCCAGCATGGAGGGTATGACTGCGGATACGCAGTATTTT.

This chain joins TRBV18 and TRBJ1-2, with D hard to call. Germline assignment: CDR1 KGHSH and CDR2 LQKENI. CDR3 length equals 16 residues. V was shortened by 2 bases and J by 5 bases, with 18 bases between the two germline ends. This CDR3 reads CASSPAGVTNRYGYTF. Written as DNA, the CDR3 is TGTGCCAGCTCACCAGCCGGGGTCACTAACCGTTATGGCTACACCTTC.

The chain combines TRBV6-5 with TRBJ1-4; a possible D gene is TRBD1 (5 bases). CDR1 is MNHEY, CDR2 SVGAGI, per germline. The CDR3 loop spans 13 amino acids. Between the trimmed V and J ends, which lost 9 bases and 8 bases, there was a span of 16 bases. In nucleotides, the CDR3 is TGTGCCAGTTGGGGACTAGGGGCGGAAAAACTGTTTTTT. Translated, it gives CASWGLGAEKLFF.

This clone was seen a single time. The CDR3 loop is CASTSGGYNEKLFF. Here the CDR3 DNA reads TGTGCCAGCACCTCAGGCGGGTATAATGAAAAACTGTTTTTT. The chain carries TRBV27 and TRBJ1-4; D uncertain. V lost 7 bases and J 4 bases, leaving 13 bases between the germline ends. Germline CDR1 MNHEY, CDR2 SMNVEV (reference sequence). The CDR3 sequence is 14 residues long.

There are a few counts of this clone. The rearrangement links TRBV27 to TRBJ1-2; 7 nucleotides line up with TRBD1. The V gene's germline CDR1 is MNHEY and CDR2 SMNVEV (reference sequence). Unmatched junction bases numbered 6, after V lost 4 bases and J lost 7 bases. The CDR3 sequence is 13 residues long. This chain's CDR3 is CASSWGQSLGYTF. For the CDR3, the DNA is TGTGCCAGCAGTTGGGGACAGTCCCTTGGCTACACCTTC.

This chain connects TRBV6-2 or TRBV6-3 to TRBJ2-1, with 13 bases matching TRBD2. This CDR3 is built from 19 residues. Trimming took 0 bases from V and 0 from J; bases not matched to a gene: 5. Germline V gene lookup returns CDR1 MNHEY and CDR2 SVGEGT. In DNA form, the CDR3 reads TGTGCCAGCAGTTACTCGACTAGCGGGGGGACGAGCTCCTACAATGAGCAGTTCTTC. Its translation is CASSYSTSGGTSSYNEQFF.

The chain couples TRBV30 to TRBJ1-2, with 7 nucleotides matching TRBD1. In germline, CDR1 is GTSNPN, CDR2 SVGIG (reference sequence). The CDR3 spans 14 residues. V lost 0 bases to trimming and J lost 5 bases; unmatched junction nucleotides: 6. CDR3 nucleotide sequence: TGTGCCTGGAGTGTGACAGGGTGGGCTTATGGCTACACCTTC. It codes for CAWSVTGWAYGYTF.

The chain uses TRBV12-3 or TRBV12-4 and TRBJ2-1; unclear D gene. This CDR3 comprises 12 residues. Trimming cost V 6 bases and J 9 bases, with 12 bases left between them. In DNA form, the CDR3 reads TGTGCCAGCAGCCTATTTTTCGGTGAGCAGTTCTTC. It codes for CASSLFFGEQFF.

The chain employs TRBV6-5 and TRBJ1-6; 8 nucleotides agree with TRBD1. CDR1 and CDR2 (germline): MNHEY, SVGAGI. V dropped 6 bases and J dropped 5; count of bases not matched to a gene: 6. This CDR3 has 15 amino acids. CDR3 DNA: TGTGCCAGCAGCTGGGGGACAGGTGATAATTCACCCCTCCACTTT. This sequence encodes CASSWGTGDNSPLHF.

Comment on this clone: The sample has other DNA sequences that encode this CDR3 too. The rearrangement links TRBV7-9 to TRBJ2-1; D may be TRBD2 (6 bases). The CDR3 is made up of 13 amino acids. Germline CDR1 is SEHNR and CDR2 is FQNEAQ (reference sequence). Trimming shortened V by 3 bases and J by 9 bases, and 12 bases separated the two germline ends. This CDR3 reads CASSLTGVGEQFF. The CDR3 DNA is TGTGCCAGCAGCTTGACGGGAGTCGGTGAGCAGTTCTTC.

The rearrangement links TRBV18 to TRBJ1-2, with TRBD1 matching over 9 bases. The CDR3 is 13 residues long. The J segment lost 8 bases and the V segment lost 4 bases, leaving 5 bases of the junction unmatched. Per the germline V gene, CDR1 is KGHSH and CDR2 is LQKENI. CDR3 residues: CASSRDRVRGYTF. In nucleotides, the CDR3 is TGTGCCAGCTCACGGGACAGGGTTAGAGGCTACACCTTC.

CDR3 in amino acids: CAWSTAGNTIYF. CDR3 DNA sequence: TGTGCCTGGAGCACAGCTGGAAACACCATATATTTT. This chain links TRBV30 with TRBJ1-3; D is unresolved. V was pared by 3 bases and J by 2 bases, with 5 bases between. Germline loops: CDR1 GTSNPN, CDR2 SVGIG (reference sequence). The CDR3 extends over 12 amino acids.

This CDR3 is CATSNTTYQPQHF. CDR3 nucleotides: TGTGCCACTTCAAACACAACATACCAGCCCCAGCATTTT. The chain has TRBV18 and TRBJ1-5, with D unresolved. This CDR3 spans 13 amino acids. Germline V gene lookup returns CDR1 KGHSH and CDR2 LQKENI. V was shortened by 10 bases and J by 7 bases, with 17 bases between the two germline ends. Drawing the rest from reference TRBV18 and TRBJ1-5, the complete variable domain is NAGVMQNPRHLVRRRGQEARLRCSPMKGHSHVYWYRQLPEEGLKFMVYLQKENIIDESGMPKERFSAEFPKEGPSILRIQQVVRGDSAAYFCATSNTTYQPQHFGDGTRLSIL.

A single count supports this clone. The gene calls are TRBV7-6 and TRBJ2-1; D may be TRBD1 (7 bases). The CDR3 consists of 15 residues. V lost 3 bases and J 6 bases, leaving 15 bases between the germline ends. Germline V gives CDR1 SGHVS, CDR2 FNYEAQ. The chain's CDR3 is CASSFVPGGTNEQFF. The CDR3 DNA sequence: TGTGCCAGCAGCTTTGTTCCAGGGGGGACCAATGAGCAGTTCTTC.

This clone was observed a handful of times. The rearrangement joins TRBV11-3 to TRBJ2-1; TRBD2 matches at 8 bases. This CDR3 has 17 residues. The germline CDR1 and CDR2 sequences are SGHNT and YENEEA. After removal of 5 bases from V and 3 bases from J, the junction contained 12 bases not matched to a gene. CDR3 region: CASSPTRTSPHYNEQFF. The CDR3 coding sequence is TGTGCCAGCAGCCCCACCCGGACTAGCCCCCACTACAATGAGCAGTTCTTC. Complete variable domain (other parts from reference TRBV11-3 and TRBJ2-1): EAGVVQSPRYKIIEKKQPVAFWCNPISGHNTLYWYLQNLGQGPELLIRYENEEAVDDSQLPKDRFSAERLKGVDSTLKIQPAELGDSAVYLCASSPTRTSPHYNEQFFGPGTRLTVL.

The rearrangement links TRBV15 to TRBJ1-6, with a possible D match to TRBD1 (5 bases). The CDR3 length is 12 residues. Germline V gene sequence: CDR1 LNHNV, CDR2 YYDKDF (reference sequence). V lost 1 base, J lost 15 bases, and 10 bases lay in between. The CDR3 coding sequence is TGTGCCACCAGCAGAGGAATGCAGGGCCTCCACTTT. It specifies CATSRGMQGLHF.